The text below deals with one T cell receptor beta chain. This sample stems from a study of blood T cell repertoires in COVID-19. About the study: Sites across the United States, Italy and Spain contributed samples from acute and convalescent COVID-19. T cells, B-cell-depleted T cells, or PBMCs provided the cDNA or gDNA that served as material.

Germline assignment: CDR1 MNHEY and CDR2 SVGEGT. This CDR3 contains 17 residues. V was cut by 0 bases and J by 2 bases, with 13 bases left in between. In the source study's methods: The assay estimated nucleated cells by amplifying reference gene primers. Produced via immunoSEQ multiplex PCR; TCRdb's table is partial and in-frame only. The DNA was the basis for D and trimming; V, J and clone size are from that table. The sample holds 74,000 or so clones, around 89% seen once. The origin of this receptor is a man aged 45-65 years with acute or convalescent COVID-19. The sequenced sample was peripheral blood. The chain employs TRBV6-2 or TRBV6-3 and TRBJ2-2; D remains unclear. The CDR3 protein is CASSYSISRSNTGELFF. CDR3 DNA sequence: TGTGCCAGCAGTTACTCAATAAGCAGGTCCAACACCGGGGAGCTGTTTTTT.